This T cell receptor (beta chain) was sequenced in a study of identical twins. This clonotype showed up many times. Antigen: not known. TCRdb reprocessed the 5' RACE reads via MiXCR and lists one record per CDR3 protein. In the table there are more than 250,000 distinct CDR3 sequences, approximately 8.5% of which are singletons. The study's findings and limits: Out-of-frame TCR alpha sharing in monozygotic twins exceeded recombination model predictions.

Trimming cost V 2 bases and J 0 bases, with 5 bases left between them. The CDR3 extends over 14 amino acids. Germline values: CDR1 ENHRY, CDR2 SYGVKD. The data were also submitted as part of a second study, on yellow fever vaccine responses in identical twins. That publication notes: In identical twins, vaccine T cell responses appeared partly shared and partly individual.

Input material: memory (CD45RO+) T cells sorted from blood. The clonotype was recovered from a woman aged 18-29 years in good health. The chain links TRBV10-3 to TRBJ1-3; D perhaps matches TRBD1 (5 bases). The CDR3, as DNA: TGTGCCATCAGTGAGGGGGCCTCTGGAAACACCATATATTTT. It is translated as CAISEGASGNTIYF.